Listed here are 30 T cell receptor beta chains from one sample, sequenced in a study of shared clonotypes between healthy human individuals. Clones were sequenced by immunoSEQ multiplex PCR, and TCRdb holds only the in-frame ones, with some missing. The repertoire holds 1,500,000 or so clones, with approximately 98.5% as singletons. Sequenced input: naive CD4+ T cells sorted from blood. Noted subset: CD45RA+ positively selected. Receptor source: a man aged 25-45 years in good health.

The rearrangement joins TRBV10-2 to TRBJ2-3, with D perhaps matching TRBD2 (6 bases). V was pared by 0 bases and J by 0 bases, with 10 bases between. This CDR3 contains 16 residues. In germline, CDR1 is WSHSY, CDR2 SAAADI. Here the CDR3 reads CASSESGGVSTDTQYF. The CDR3 coding sequence is TGCGCCAGCAGTGAGTCGGGGGGAGTAAGCACAGATACGCAGTATTTT.

The V and J genes are TRBV15 and TRBJ2-7; TRBD1 agrees at 7 bases. CDR1 and CDR2 from the germline V gene are LNHNV and YYDKDF (reference sequence). Germline trimming cut 0 bases from V and 2 bases from J; bases unmatched to any gene: 4. CDR3 length: 15 residues. The CDR3 spells CATSRDLDRTYEQYF. The CDR3 region has the DNA TGTGCCACCAGCAGAGATCTGGACAGGACCTACGAGCAGTACTTC.

The V and J genes are TRBV6-5 and TRBJ1-1; tentative D call: TRBD1 (5 bases). Trimming took off 6 bases at V and 3 bases at J, with 14 bases between the two ends. The CDR3 extends over 14 amino acids. CDR1 is MNHEY and CDR2 is SVGAGI in the germline V gene. CDR3 in amino acids: CASREPGSDTEAFF. The CDR3 DNA follows: TGTGCCAGCAGAGAGCCAGGGAGTGACACTGAAGCTTTCTTT.

This clone was recorded only once. This chain links TRBV10-2 with TRBJ2-7, with 8 bases fitting TRBD2. The germline CDR1 and CDR2 sequences are WSHSY and SAAADI. The ends lost 2 bases at V and 7 bases at J; junction bases unmatched: 4. The CDR3 covers 13 residues. CDR3 sequence (DNA): TGCGCCAGCAGTGAGACCGTAGCGGGGGAGCAGTACTTC. The encoded protein is CASSETVAGEQYF.

The chain uses TRBV6-5 and TRBJ2-1, with 7 bases matching TRBD1. Germline V gene sequence: CDR1 MNHEY, CDR2 SVGAGI. Trimming cost V 10 bases and J 3 bases; bases outside gene matches: 12. The CDR3 is 15 amino acids. The CDR3: CATQRGQRIYNEQFF. The CDR3, as DNA: TGTGCCACCCAACGGGGACAGCGAATCTACAATGAGCAGTTCTTC.

The rearrangement uses TRBV5-1 and TRBJ2-1, with 12 bases aligning to TRBD2. There are 17 residues in the CDR3. The germline V gene has CDR1 SGHRS and CDR2 YFSETQ. V lost 6 bases, J lost 6 bases, and 13 bases stayed unmatched. As DNA, the CDR3 is TGCGCCAGCAATTCTCCTAGCGGGAGGGCCTCTTCCAATGAGCAGTTCTTC. Amino acid sequence: CASNSPSGRASSNEQFF.

The rearrangement uses TRBV7-9 and TRBJ2-7; TRBD2 matches 7 bases. The germline V gene encodes CDR1 SEHNR and CDR2 FQNEAQ (reference sequence). There are 15 residues in the CDR3. V was pared by 4 bases and J by 5 bases, with 11 bases of the junction left unmatched. CDR3 residues: CASSWLGAGWDEQYF. CDR3 DNA sequence: TGTGCCAGCAGCTGGCTGGGAGCGGGATGGGACGAGCAGTACTTC.

The chain links TRBV5-5 to TRBJ2-3; no definite D call. CDR3 length equals 13 residues. Germline V gene data show CDR1 as SGHKS and CDR2 as YYEKEE (reference sequence). The V gene lost 4 bases and the J gene lost 4 bases, with 10 bases spanning the gap. Here the CDR3 reads CASSLPVADTQYF. The CDR3 nucleotides are TGTGCCAGCAGCCTACCTGTCGCAGATACGCAGTATTTT.

This clone came up once. The chain is built from TRBV25-1 and TRBJ1-2; 8 bases agree with TRBD1. The CDR3 sequence is 15 residues long. CDR1 is MGHDK and CDR2 is SYGVNS in the germline V gene. The junction had 10 bases not matched to a gene; V was cut back by 2 bases and J by 8 bases. In nucleotides, the CDR3 is TGTGCCAGCAGTGAACACAGGACAGGGTTCTTCGGCTACACCTTC. Its translation is CASSEHRTGFFGYTF.

V gene TRBV6-5 combines with J gene TRBJ1-5; no clear D. The CDR3 covers 13 residues. Trimming took off 9 bases at V and 0 bases at J, with 9 bases between the two ends. Germline V gene data show CDR1 as MNHEY and CDR2 as SVGAGI. CDR3 amino acids: CASQGSSNQPQHF. The DNA of the CDR3 is TGTGCCAGTCAAGGGAGTAGCAATCAGCCCCAGCATTTT.

The chain uses TRBV19 and TRBJ2-1; TRBD2 agrees at 7 bases. The CDR3 is 15 residues long. V dropped 7 bases and J dropped 7; count of bases not matched to a gene: 13. Germline CDR1 reads LNHDA; CDR2 reads SQIVND (reference sequence). In DNA form, the CDR3 reads TGTGCCAGTACCAATCGGGCGGGAGCGGGGAATGAGCAGTTCTTC. This encodes CASTNRAGAGNEQFF. Based on the CDR3 plus reference TRBV19 and TRBJ2-1, the full variable domain is DGGITQSPKYLFRKEGQNVTLSCEQNLNHDAMYWYRQDPGQGLRLIYYSQIVNDFQKGDIAEGYSVSREKKESFPLTVTSAQKNPTAFYLCASTNRAGAGNEQFFGPGTRLTVL.

A note on this clone: Other nucleotide sequences in the sample specify the same CDR3. V is TRBV7-9 and J is TRBJ1-1; the match to TRBD1 covers 7 bases. Germline V gives CDR1 SEHNR, CDR2 FQNEAQ (reference sequence). There are 15 residues in the CDR3. The J segment lost 2 bases and the V segment lost 8 bases, leaving 11 bases of the junction unmatched. The CDR3 is CASSPLGQKNTEAFF. The CDR3 DNA follows: TGTGCCAGCTCCCCCCTGGGACAGAAAAACACTGAAGCTTTCTTT.

This chain uses TRBV4-1 with TRBJ2-7, with D perhaps being TRBD1 or TRBD2 (5 bases each). The V gene's germline CDR1 is MGHRA and CDR2 YSYEKL. Deletions cut 1 base from V and 3 bases from J, with 13 bases between. This CDR3 is 15 amino acids long. CDR3 sequence: CASSQARDQGYEQYF. As DNA, the CDR3 is TGCGCCAGCAGCCAAGCCAGGGACCAGGGCTACGAGCAGTACTTC.

The chain recombines TRBV2 with TRBJ2-1, with TRBD2 matching 7 bases. J was trimmed by 1 base and V by 7 bases; bases with no gene match: 4. Germline-derived CDR1 and CDR2 are SNHLY and FYNNEI. The CDR3 is 14 residues long. The CDR3 reads CASTTSVSYNEQFF. The CDR3 DNA is TGTGCCAGCACCACTAGCGTTTCCTACAATGAGCAGTTCTTC.

This clone was recorded only once. This chain joins TRBV10-3 and TRBJ2-7, with 12 positions matching TRBD2. The germline V gene has CDR1 ENHRY and CDR2 SYGVKD. The CDR3 spans 17 residues. V lost 6 bases and J lost 0; bases outside the gene matches: 9. Here the CDR3 DNA reads TGTGCCATCAGGCCGGGACTAGCGGGTCCCCTCTCCTACGAGCAGTACTTC. This translates into CAIRPGLAGPLSYEQYF.

This chain links TRBV18 with TRBJ1-4, with no clear D. Germline lookup yields CDR1 KGHSH and CDR2 LQKENI. V was trimmed by 1 base and J by 5 bases, leaving 11 bases between them. The CDR3 runs to 15 residues. The CDR3 reads CASSPLPSPNEKLFF. The CDR3 region has the DNA TGTGCCAGCTCACCACTGCCAAGTCCAAATGAAAAACTGTTTTTT.

The chain recombines TRBV4-3 with TRBJ2-4, with TRBD1 matching 9 bases. V trimming: 4 bases; J trimming: 0 bases; junction bases outside the gene matches: 7. The CDR3 is 17 amino acids. In germline, CDR1 is LGHNA, CDR2 YSLEER. CDR3 bases: TGCGCCAGCAGCCCCAGGGGGGACAGGGTAGCCAAAAACATTCAGTACTTC. It translates to CASSPRGDRVAKNIQYF.

The rearrangement links TRBV14 to TRBJ1-4; maybe TRBD1 (5 bases). Germline-derived CDR1 and CDR2 are SGHDN and FVKESK. Trimming removed 4 bases from V and 8 bases from J, with 17 bases in between. The CDR3 runs 15 residues. CDR3 amino acids: CASSRGTRAFEKLFF. The CDR3 region has the DNA TGTGCCAGCAGCCGCGGGACGAGGGCTTTCGAAAAACTGTTTTTT. Full variable domain (remainder filled in from reference TRBV14 and TRBJ1-4): EAGVTQFPSHSVIEKGQTVTLRCDPISGHDNLYWYRRVMGKEIKFLLHFVKESKQDESGMPNNRFLAERTGGTYSTLKVQPAELEDSGVYFCASSRGTRAFEKLFFGSGTQLSVL.

The rearrangement uses TRBV4-3 and TRBJ1-2; possible D gene TRBD1, 5 bases. The V gene's germline CDR1 is LGHNA and CDR2 YSLEER. V gave up 0 bases and J gave up 3 bases, with 11 bases separating them. The CDR3 loop spans 15 amino acids. The CDR3 reads CASSQEGRGYYGYTF. In nucleotides, the CDR3 is TGCGCCAGCAGCCAAGAGGGACGAGGATACTATGGCTACACCTTC.

As concerns this clone: Other DNA sequences in the sample encode the same CDR3. The V and J genes are TRBV9 and TRBJ2-7; TRBD1 matches 7 bases. With V trimmed by 0 bases and J by 2 bases, 2 bases remained unmatched. Germline assignment: CDR1 SGDLS and CDR2 YYNGEE. The CDR3 totals 14 residues. The CDR3 DNA reads TGTGCCAGCAGCGTAGGAGGGGGCACCTACGAGCAGTACTTC. Residues: CASSVGGGTYEQYF.

This chain uses TRBV12-5 with TRBJ2-1; TRBD1 agrees at 8 bases. The CDR3 sequence is 13 residues long. The germline V gene encodes CDR1 LGHNT and CDR2 FRNRAP. The J segment lost 9 bases and the V segment lost 6 bases, leaving 7 bases of the junction unmatched. CDR3 amino acids: CASGSEQGGEQFF. The CDR3 DNA reads as TGTGCTAGTGGATCGGAACAGGGGGGTGAGCAGTTCTTC.

The rearrangement uses TRBV6-6 and TRBJ2-5; D may match TRBD1 or TRBD2 (5 bases each). Germline CDR1 and CDR2: MNHNY and SVGAGI (reference sequence). The V end lost 10 bases, the J end lost 2 bases, and 14 bases lay between the germline ends. The CDR3 has 13 amino acids. The CDR3 spells CATLMRGQETQYF. The CDR3 coding sequence is TGTGCCACTTTGATGAGGGGACAAGAGACCCAGTACTTC.

The DNA of the CDR3 is TGTGCTAGTGGTTTAGGACAGAATGAGCAGTACTTC. Residues: CASGLGQNEQYF. This chain joins TRBV12-5 and TRBJ2-7; the D gene is possibly TRBD1 (6 bases). CDR1 and CDR2 (germline): LGHNT, FRNRAP. This CDR3 is built from 12 residues. The V and J ends lost 3 bases and 7 bases respectively, with 10 bases between them.

The chain carries TRBV4-3 and TRBJ1-2, with D perhaps matching TRBD1 (5 bases). The CDR3 has 18 amino acids. V was clipped by 1 base and J by 0 bases, with 18 bases between them. Germline V CDR1 and CDR2: LGHNA, YSLEER. The DNA of the CDR3 is TGCGCCAGCAGCCAAGGGGTTAACTACAGGACCTCTAACTATGGCTACACCTTC. Amino acids: CASSQGVNYRTSNYGYTF.

This rearrangement joins TRBV28 to TRBJ1-5, with D possibly being TRBD1 (6 bases). Germline CDR1 MDHEN, CDR2 SYDVKM. The CDR3 runs to 15 residues. V lost 0 bases and J lost 5, with 11 bases in between. CDR3 sequence reads: CASSLWGDTHQPQHF. The CDR3 region has the DNA TGTGCCAGCAGTTTATGGGGGGACACGCATCAGCCCCAGCATTTT.

CDR3 sequence (DNA): TGTGCCAGTTCGATGCAAACCTCTGGAAACACCATATATTTT. Its protein product is CASSMQTSGNTIYF. The V gene is TRBV19, the J gene TRBJ1-3; D is undetermined. This CDR3 is 14 amino acids long. CDR1 and CDR2 (germline): LNHDA, SQIVND (reference sequence). V shed 8 bases and J shed 0 bases, with 11 bases lying between them.

The chain is built from TRBV6-5 and TRBJ2-7; no definite D call. The germline V gene encodes CDR1 MNHEY and CDR2 SVGAGI. V was trimmed by 4 bases and J by 2 bases, leaving 12 bases between them. The CDR3 has 14 amino acids. The CDR3 is CASSLGRTTYEQYF. The DNA of the CDR3 is TGTGCCAGCAGTTTAGGACGAACCACCTACGAGCAGTACTTC.

The chain has TRBV6-5 and TRBJ2-3; 7 bases are a match to TRBD1. This CDR3 region has 14 residues. In germline, CDR1 is MNHEY, CDR2 SVGAGI. Losses at the gene ends were 8 bases for V and 4 bases for J; bases not matched to a gene: 9. The CDR3 DNA sequence: TGTGCCAGCCGACAGGGACAGTTGGCAGATACGCAGTATTTT. This sequence encodes CASRQGQLADTQYF.

The chain is built from TRBV5-1 and TRBJ1-4; D ambiguous. The CDR3 loop spans 15 amino acids. The germline V and J ends were trimmed by 1 base and 0 bases, with 7 bases remaining between them. The germline V gene encodes CDR1 SGHRS and CDR2 YFSETQ. Written as DNA, the CDR3 is TGCGCCAGCAGCTTGTTCAGCGCAACTAATGAAAAACTGTTTTTT. It translates to CASSLFSATNEKLFF.

The genes are TRBV2 and TRBJ1-5, with D maybe TRBD1 (6 bases). Germline values: CDR1 SNHLY, CDR2 FYNNEI. The CDR3 runs 13 residues. V shed 6 bases and J shed 5 bases, with 11 bases lying between them. CDR3 amino acids: CASREDRYQPQHF. The CDR3 bases are TGTGCCAGCAGAGAGGACAGATATCAGCCCCAGCATTTT.